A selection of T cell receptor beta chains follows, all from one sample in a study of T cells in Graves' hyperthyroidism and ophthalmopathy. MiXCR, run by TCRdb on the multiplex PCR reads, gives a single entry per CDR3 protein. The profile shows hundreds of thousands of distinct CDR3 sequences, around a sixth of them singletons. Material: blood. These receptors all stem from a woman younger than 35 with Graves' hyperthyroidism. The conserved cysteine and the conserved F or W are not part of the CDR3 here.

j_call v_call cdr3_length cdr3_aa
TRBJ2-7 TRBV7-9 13 ASSSMGGSNYEQY
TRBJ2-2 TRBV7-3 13 ASSSRTGGYGELF
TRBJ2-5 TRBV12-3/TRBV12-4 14 ASSLLSGGAEETQY
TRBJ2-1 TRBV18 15 ASSPPNLAGARNEQF
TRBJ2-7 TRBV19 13 ASSIRGGQGYEQY
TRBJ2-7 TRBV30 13 AWSVWTSGTYEQY
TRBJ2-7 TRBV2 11 ASSALAGQQQY
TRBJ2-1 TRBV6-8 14 ASSYSKGFSGTVQF
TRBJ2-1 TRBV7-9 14 ASSLDRGAQYNEQF
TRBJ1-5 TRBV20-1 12 SATPTVSNQPQH
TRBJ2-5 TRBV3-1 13 ASSQVVTNQETQY
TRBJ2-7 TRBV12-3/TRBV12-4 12 ASSPGLSSYEQY
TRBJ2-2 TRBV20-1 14 SARDAGQGTAGELF